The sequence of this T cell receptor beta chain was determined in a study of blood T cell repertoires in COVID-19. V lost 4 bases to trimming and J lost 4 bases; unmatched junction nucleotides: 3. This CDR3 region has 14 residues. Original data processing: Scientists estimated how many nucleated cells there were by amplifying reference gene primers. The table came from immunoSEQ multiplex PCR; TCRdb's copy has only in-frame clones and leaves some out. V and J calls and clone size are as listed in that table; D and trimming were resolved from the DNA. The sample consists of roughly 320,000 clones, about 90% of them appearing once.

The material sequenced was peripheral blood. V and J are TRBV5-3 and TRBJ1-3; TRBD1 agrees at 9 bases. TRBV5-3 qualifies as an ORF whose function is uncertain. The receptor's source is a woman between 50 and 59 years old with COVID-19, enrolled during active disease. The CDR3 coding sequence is TGTGCCAGAAGCCGTGGACAGGGGGGAAACACCATATATTTT. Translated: CARSRGQGGNTIYF.